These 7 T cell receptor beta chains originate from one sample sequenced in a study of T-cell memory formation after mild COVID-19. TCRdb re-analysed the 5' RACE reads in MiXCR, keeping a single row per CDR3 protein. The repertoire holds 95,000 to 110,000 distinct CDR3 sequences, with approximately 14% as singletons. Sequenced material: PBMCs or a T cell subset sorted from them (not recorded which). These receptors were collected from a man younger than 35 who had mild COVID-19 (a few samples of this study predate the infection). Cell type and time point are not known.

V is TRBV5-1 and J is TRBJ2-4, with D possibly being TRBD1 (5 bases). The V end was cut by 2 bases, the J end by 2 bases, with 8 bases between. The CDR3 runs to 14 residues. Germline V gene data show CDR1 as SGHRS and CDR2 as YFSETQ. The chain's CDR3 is CASSLQETKNIQYF. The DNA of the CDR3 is TGCGCCAGCAGCTTACAGGAAACCAAAAACATTCAGTACTTC.

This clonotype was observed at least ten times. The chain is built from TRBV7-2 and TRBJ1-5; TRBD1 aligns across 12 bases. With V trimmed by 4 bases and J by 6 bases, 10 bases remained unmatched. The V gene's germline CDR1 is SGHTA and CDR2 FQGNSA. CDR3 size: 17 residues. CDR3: CASSSAPGTGGVQPQHF. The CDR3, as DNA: TGTGCCAGCAGCTCGGCCCCCGGGACAGGGGGCGTTCAGCCCCAGCATTTT.

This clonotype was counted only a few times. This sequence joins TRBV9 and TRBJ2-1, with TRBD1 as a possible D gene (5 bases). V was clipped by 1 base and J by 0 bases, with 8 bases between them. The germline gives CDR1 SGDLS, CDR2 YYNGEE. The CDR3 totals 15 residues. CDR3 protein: CASSVQGSSYNEQFF. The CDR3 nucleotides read TGTGCCAGCAGCGTACAGGGTAGCTCCTACAATGAGCAGTTCTTC.

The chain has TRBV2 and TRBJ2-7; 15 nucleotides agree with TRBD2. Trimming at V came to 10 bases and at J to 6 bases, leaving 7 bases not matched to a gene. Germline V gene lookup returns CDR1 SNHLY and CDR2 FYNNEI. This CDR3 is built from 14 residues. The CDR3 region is CATERTSGGAEQYF. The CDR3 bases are TGTGCCACAGAGAGGACTAGCGGGGGGGCCGAGCAGTACTTC. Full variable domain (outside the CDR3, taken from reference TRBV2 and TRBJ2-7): EPEVTQTPSHQVTQMGQEVILRCVPISNHLYFYWYRQILGQKVEFLVSFYNNEISEKSEIFDDQFSVERPDGSNFTLKIRSTKLEDSAMYFCATERTSGGAEQYFGPGTRLTVT.

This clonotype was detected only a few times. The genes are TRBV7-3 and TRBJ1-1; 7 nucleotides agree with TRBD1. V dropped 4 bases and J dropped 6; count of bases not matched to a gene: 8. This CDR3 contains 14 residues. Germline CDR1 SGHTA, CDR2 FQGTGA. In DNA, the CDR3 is TGTGCCAGCAGCTCCACGGGAGGGGGCTCTGAAGCTTTCTTT. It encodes CASSSTGGGSEAFF.

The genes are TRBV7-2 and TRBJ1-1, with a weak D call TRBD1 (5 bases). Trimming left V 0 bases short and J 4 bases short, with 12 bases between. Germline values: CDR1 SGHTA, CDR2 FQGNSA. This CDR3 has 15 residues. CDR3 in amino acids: CASSLAGDQGTEAFF. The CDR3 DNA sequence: TGTGCCAGCAGCTTAGCAGGGGATCAAGGCACTGAAGCTTTCTTT. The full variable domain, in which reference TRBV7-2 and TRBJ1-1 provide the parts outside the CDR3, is GAGVSQSPSNKVTEKGKDVELRCDPISGHTALYWYRQSLGQGLEFLIYFQGNSAPDKSGLPSDRFSAERTGGSVSTLTIQRTQQEDSAVYLCASSLAGDQGTEAFFGQGTRLTVV.

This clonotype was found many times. Here the CDR3 reads CASSQGQGLLGYTF. The CDR3 DNA sequence: TGCGCCAGCAGCCAAGGTCAGGGGCTGCTTGGCTACACCTTC. The V and J genes are TRBV4-3 and TRBJ1-2; tentatively, D is TRBD1 (6 bases). V lost 1 base and J 7 bases, leaving 13 bases between the germline ends. Germline CDR1 LGHNA, CDR2 YSLEER. The CDR3 is made up of 14 amino acids.